The 30 T cell receptor beta chains presented below share a single source sample, sequenced in a study of vaccination effects on CD4 cells after COVID-19. Sequencing used immunoSEQ multiplex PCR; TCRdb keeps in-frame clones, though not all of them. The data show tens of thousands of clones, about three quarters seen once. These TCRs are of unknown antigen specificity. Expansion with viral peptide pools was applied to antigen-specific CD4+ T cells by the ViraFEST assay prior to sequencing. Isolation of CD4+ T cells took place after 10 days of culture. Each vaccine recipient was nucleocapsid antibody negative and had no prior SARS-CoV-2 infection. The sequenced sample was CD4+ T cells from PBMCs cultured with HCoV-NL63 spike peptides, obtained before COVID-19 vaccination. The source is a human donor who received a COVID-19 vaccine.

V gene TRBV6-5 combines with J gene TRBJ2-1; D gene uncertain. In germline, CDR1 is MNHEY, CDR2 SVGAGI. This CDR3 has 13 residues. With 7 bases removed from V and 8 bases from J, the gap between germline ends came to 15 bases. CDR3 sequence reads: CASKVIKGDEQFF. In DNA, the CDR3 is TGTGCCAGCAAAGTCATTAAGGGCGATGAGCAGTTCTTC.

The chain employs TRBV2 and TRBJ2-2, with D tentatively TRBD2 (5 bases). V was clipped by 6 bases and J by 3 bases, with 11 bases between them. Per germline, CDR1 SNHLY and CDR2 FYNNEI. This CDR3 has 14 residues. DNA for the CDR3: TGTGCCAGCAGGGTGGAGAGGGACACCGGGGAGCTGTTTTTT. This codes for CASRVERDTGELFF.

V gene TRBV28 combines with J gene TRBJ2-1; D may be TRBD2 (7 bases). The V and J ends lost 2 bases and 8 bases respectively, with 16 bases between them. Germline V gene sequence: CDR1 MDHEN, CDR2 SYDVKM. CDR3 length equals 15 residues. Here the CDR3 reads CASSLRGGAFDEQFF. CDR3 in DNA: TGTGCCAGCAGTTTAAGGGGGGGGGCGTTCGATGAGCAGTTCTTC.

The V and J genes are TRBV9 and TRBJ2-1, with TRBD1 as a possible D gene (5 bases). V shed 5 bases and J shed 3 bases, with 6 bases lying between them. CDR1 SGDLS and CDR2 YYNGEE come from the germline V gene. The CDR3 is 12 amino acids. The CDR3 DNA reads TGTGCCAGCAGAGGGGACTACAATGAGCAGTTCTTC. Amino acids: CASRGDYNEQFF.

This clone was found a few times. The chain recombines TRBV5-6 with TRBJ2-7; TRBD2 matches at 7 bases. Germline values: CDR1 SGHDT, CDR2 YYEEEE. J was trimmed by 7 bases and V by 4 bases; bases with no gene match: 8. This CDR3 has 13 amino acids. CDR3 loop: CASSPSLADEQYF. CDR3 nucleotide sequence: TGTGCCAGCAGCCCGAGCCTAGCGGATGAGCAGTACTTC.

There are a few counts of this clone. The chain joins TRBV3-1 (or the pseudogene TRBV3-2) to TRBJ1-1; D ambiguous. V was cut by 2 bases and J by 0 bases, with 7 bases left in between. The CDR3 totals 14 residues. The germline V gene encodes CDR1 LGHDT and CDR2 YNNKEL (reference sequence). CDR3 protein: CASSQPTMNTEAFF. In DNA form, the CDR3 reads TGTGCCAGCAGCCAACCCACTATGAACACTGAAGCTTTCTTT.

This chain connects TRBV2 to TRBJ2-3; D is tentatively TRBD1 or TRBD2 (8 bases each). V was clipped by 6 bases and J by 1 base, with 14 bases between them. CDR1 and CDR2 from the germline V gene are SNHLY and FYNNEI. This CDR3 region has 15 residues. CDR3 protein: CASSRGGQGTDTQYF. Written as DNA, the CDR3 is TGTGCCAGCAGCCGGGGGGGACAGGGCACAGATACGCAGTATTTT.

The V and J genes are TRBV2 and TRBJ1-4, with TRBD1 matching 8 bases. CDR1 SNHLY and CDR2 FYNNEI come from the germline V gene. The CDR3 has 16 amino acids. V lost 5 bases to trimming and J lost 2 bases; unmatched junction nucleotides: 7. This CDR3 is CASSRDRGATNEKLFF. The CDR3 nucleotides are TGTGCCAGCAGTCGTGACAGGGGCGCCACTAATGAAAAACTGTTTTTT. The variable domain in full, completed from reference TRBV2 and TRBJ1-4, reads EPEVTQTPSHQVTQMGQEVILRCVPISNHLYFYWYRQILGQKVEFLVSFYNNEISEKSEIFDDQFSVERPDGSNFTLKIRSTKLEDSAMYFCASSRDRGATNEKLFFGSGTQLSVL.

The rearrangement joins TRBV5-1 to TRBJ1-1; the D is unclear. The CDR3 sequence is 13 residues long. Germline V gives CDR1 SGHRS, CDR2 YFSETQ. Trimming stripped 2 bases from V and 1 base from J, with 6 bases between. Here the CDR3 reads CASSFEGNTEAFF. In nucleotides, the CDR3 is TGCGCCAGCAGCTTTGAGGGGAACACTGAAGCTTTCTTT.

This clone was found once. The V call is TRBV6-4, the J call TRBJ2-3; 12 bases agree with TRBD2. J lost 3 bases, V lost 8 bases, and 3 bases had no gene match. The CDR3 sequence is 14 residues long. Germline CDR1 is MRHNA and CDR2 is SNTAGT. The CDR3 loop is CASASGRDTDTQYF. In DNA form, the CDR3 reads TGTGCCAGCGCTAGCGGGAGGGATACAGATACGCAGTATTTT.

The rearrangement uses TRBV10-2 and TRBJ2-2; 11 positions agree with TRBD1. V was clipped by 6 bases and J by 8 bases; unmatched bases: 11. CDR3 length equals 16 residues. CDR1 and CDR2 from the germline V gene are WSHSY and SAAADI. In DNA form, the CDR3 reads TGCGCCAGCAGACTACATCGGACAGGGGGCCCGGGGGAGCTGTTTTTT. Protein product: CASRLHRTGGPGELFF.

The chain employs TRBV28 and TRBJ2-7; the D call may be TRBD1 or TRBD2 (6 bases each). The ends were cut back, 5 bases at V and 4 bases at J, with 12 bases in the middle. This CDR3 is built from 13 residues. Germline V gene data show CDR1 as MDHEN and CDR2 as SYDVKM. This CDR3 is CASSQGGRYEQYF. CDR3 sequence (DNA): TGTGCCAGCAGTCAAGGGGGGCGGTACGAGCAGTACTTC. The whole variable domain, filled in from reference TRBV28 and TRBJ2-7, reads DVKVTQSSRYLVKRTGEKVFLECVQDMDHENMFWYRQDPGLGLRLIYFSYDVKMKEKGDIPEGYSVSREKKERFSLILESASTNQTSMYLCASSQGGRYEQYFGPGTRLTVT.

The J gene is TRBJ1-2, the V gene TRBV6-5; D may be TRBD1 (6 bases). The CDR3 contains 13 residues. Germline V lookup: CDR1 MNHEY, CDR2 SVGAGI. V dropped 6 bases and J dropped 8 bases, with 16 bases sitting between them. The CDR3 spells CASRSPGAEGYTF. Written as DNA, the CDR3 is TGTGCCAGCAGATCCCCAGGGGCGGAGGGCTACACCTTC.

The chain recombines TRBV5-1 with TRBJ2-3; D is unresolved. Trimming removed 0 bases at V and 5 bases at J, with 1 base between. Per germline, CDR1 SGHRS and CDR2 YFSETQ. This CDR3 is 11 amino acids long. The CDR3 loop is CASSLGDTQYF. CDR3 nucleotides: TGCGCCAGCAGCTTGGGAGATACGCAGTATTTT. Looking up the rest from reference TRBV5-1 and TRBJ2-3 gives the full variable domain: KAGVTQTPRYLIKTRGQQVTLSCSPISGHRSVSWYQQTPGQGLQFLFEYFSETQRNKGNFPGRFSGRQFSNSRSEMNVSTLELGDSALYLCASSLGDTQYFGPGTRLTVL.

The gene calls are TRBV4-1 and TRBJ2-1; 9 bases align to TRBD2. This CDR3 is 14 amino acids long. The V and J ends lost 8 bases and 7 bases, in that order; junction bases with no gene match: 9. Per germline, CDR1 MGHRA and CDR2 YSYEKL. The CDR3, as DNA: TGCGCCAGCGAGCGGTCTAGCGGGATGAATGAGCAGTTCTTC. This codes for CASERSSGMNEQFF.

CDR3 protein: CASSQDRRSTDDGYTF. The CDR3 nucleotides are TGTGCCAGCAGCCAAGATCGTAGGTCGACAGACGATGGCTACACCTTC. V is TRBV4-2 and J is TRBJ1-2, with D perhaps TRBD1 (5 bases). V was shortened by 0 bases and J by 6 bases, with 17 bases between the two germline ends. This CDR3 is built from 16 residues. From germline, CDR1 is LGHNA and CDR2 YNFKEQ.

J is TRBJ1-3 and V is TRBV19; D is uncertain. Germline-derived CDR1 and CDR2 are LNHDA and SQIVND (reference sequence). Trimming stripped 5 bases from V and 0 bases from J, with 8 bases between. The length of the CDR3 is 14 residues. The CDR3 spells CASSSQNSGNTIYF. The CDR3 bases are TGTGCCAGTAGTTCTCAGAACTCTGGAAACACCATATATTTT. Full variable domain (outside the CDR3, taken from reference TRBV19 and TRBJ1-3): DGGITQSPKYLFRKEGQNVTLSCEQNLNHDAMYWYRQDPGQGLRLIYYSQIVNDFQKGDIAEGYSVSREKKESFPLTVTSAQKNPTAFYLCASSSQNSGNTIYFGEGSWLTVV.

The CDR3 loop is CASSKAANTEAFF. The CDR3 nucleotides read TGTGCCAGTAGTAAGGCAGCGAACACTGAAGCTTTCTTT. The chain carries TRBV19 and TRBJ1-1; D is undetermined. The germline gives CDR1 LNHDA, CDR2 SQIVND (reference sequence). This CDR3 has 13 residues. V was trimmed by 4 bases and J by 1 base, leaving 7 bases between them.

This chain uses TRBV19 with TRBJ1-2, with no clear D. The CDR3 has 14 residues. CDR1 is LNHDA and CDR2 is SQIVND in the germline V gene (reference sequence). Trimming cost V 6 bases and J 4 bases, with 15 bases left between them. This chain's CDR3 is CASRSSVYFYGYTF. The CDR3 coding sequence is TGTGCCAGTAGGTCGTCTGTCTACTTCTATGGCTACACCTTC. The full variable domain, in which reference TRBV19 and TRBJ1-2 provide the parts outside the CDR3, is DGGITQSPKYLFRKEGQNVTLSCEQNLNHDAMYWYRQDPGQGLRLIYYSQIVNDFQKGDIAEGYSVSREKKESFPLTVTSAQKNPTAFYLCASRSSVYFYGYTFGSGTRLTVV.

This sequence joins TRBV2 and TRBJ2-6; D not resolved. Germline CDR1 and CDR2: SNHLY and FYNNEI. Deletions cut 10 bases from V and 0 bases from J, with 4 bases between. The CDR3 contains 12 residues. CDR3 protein: CAKNSGANVLTF. The CDR3 nucleotides read TGTGCCAAAAACTCTGGGGCCAACGTCCTGACTTTC.

The CDR3 region is CASSRVTGTGTRNTEAFF. The CDR3 bases are TGTGCCAGTAGTAGGGTTACCGGGACAGGGACTAGAAACACTGAAGCTTTCTTT. The chain uses TRBV19 and TRBJ1-1; TRBD1 matches at 9 bases. This CDR3 has 18 amino acids. Germline lookup yields CDR1 LNHDA and CDR2 SQIVND (reference sequence). The V segment lost 4 bases and the J segment 2 bases; nucleotides outside the gene matches: 14.

V gene TRBV5-1 combines with J gene TRBJ2-7; 9 positions match TRBD1. The ends lost 4 bases at V and 5 bases at J; junction bases unmatched: 10. The CDR3 runs to 15 residues. Germline-derived CDR1 and CDR2 are SGHRS and YFSETQ. The CDR3 bases are TGCGCCAGCAGCCCCGCTTGGGACAGGGTGAACGAGCAGTACTTC. Its translation: CASSPAWDRVNEQYF.

V usage is TRBV6-5 and J usage is TRBJ2-7; D remains ambiguous. Looked up from germline, CDR1 is MNHEY and CDR2 is SVGAGI. V lost 0 bases to trimming and J lost 4 bases, with 7 bases between them. The CDR3 totals 13 residues. The CDR3 loop reads CASSYSGLYEQYF. In DNA form, the CDR3 reads TGTGCCAGCAGTTACTCTGGCCTATACGAGCAGTACTTC.

The rearrangement joins TRBV2 to TRBJ1-5; tentatively, D is TRBD1 (5 bases). Per germline, CDR1 SNHLY and CDR2 FYNNEI. This CDR3 region has 15 residues. V dropped 7 bases and J dropped 2 bases, with 15 bases sitting between them. In nucleotides, the CDR3 is TGTGCCAGCACCCGACAGAGAGGGGGCAATCAGCCCCAGCATTTT. Its translation is CASTRQRGGNQPQHF. The variable domain in full, completed from reference TRBV2 and TRBJ1-5, reads EPEVTQTPSHQVTQMGQEVILRCVPISNHLYFYWYRQILGQKVEFLVSFYNNEISEKSEIFDDQFSVERPDGSNFTLKIRSTKLEDSAMYFCASTRQRGGNQPQHFGDGTRLSIL.

This sequence joins TRBV6-6 and TRBJ1-2; no definite D call. Germline CDR1 reads MNHNY; CDR2 reads SVGAGI (reference sequence). The V and J ends lost 7 bases and 8 bases respectively, with 11 bases between them. The CDR3 runs 11 residues. Here the CDR3 reads CASTWEEGYTF. The CDR3 region has the DNA TGTGCCAGCACATGGGAAGAGGGCTACACCTTC.

The chain uses TRBV20-1 and TRBJ2-1; D may correspond to TRBD1 or TRBD2 (6 bases each). V was clipped by 3 bases and J by 1 base, with 10 bases between them. Germline V gene data show CDR1 as DFQATT and CDR2 as SNEGSKA (reference sequence). This CDR3 region has 14 residues. The CDR3 loop reads CSASRGVSYNEQFF. As DNA, the CDR3 is TGCAGTGCTAGTAGGGGGGTATCCTACAATGAGCAGTTCTTC.

The chain carries TRBV28 and TRBJ1-3, with D hard to call. Germline V gene data show CDR1 as MDHEN and CDR2 as SYDVKM. The V end lost 6 bases, the J end lost 1 base, and 13 bases lay between the germline ends. CDR3 size: 15 residues. CDR3 in DNA: TGTGCCAGCAGCCCCGGCTCGGGATCTGGAAACACCATATATTTT. Its translation is CASSPGSGSGNTIYF.

The chain recombines TRBV6-5 with TRBJ1-1, with 7 bases matching TRBD1. This CDR3 is 16 amino acids long. Germline CDR1 is MNHEY and CDR2 is SVGAGI. The ends lost 2 bases at V and 2 bases at J; junction bases unmatched: 8. The CDR3 spells CASSYGGRGYNTEAFF. CDR3 bases: TGTGCCAGCAGTTACGGGGGCAGGGGGTACAACACTGAAGCTTTCTTT.

The CDR3 loop reads CASSATGTGLNEQFF. The CDR3 coding sequence is TGTGCCAGCAGCGCCACGGGGACAGGGTTAAATGAGCAGTTCTTC. The chain combines TRBV7-3 with TRBJ2-1; TRBD1 aligns across 9 bases. CDR3 length equals 15 residues. Germline V gives CDR1 SGHTA, CDR2 FQGTGA. V dropped 5 bases and J dropped 7; count of bases not matched to a gene: 9.

This chain joins TRBV28 and TRBJ2-7; 7 bases line up with TRBD1. CDR1 and CDR2 (germline): MDHEN, SYDVKM. J was trimmed by 4 bases and V by 6 bases; bases with no gene match: 9. This CDR3 comprises 14 residues. CDR3 amino acids: CASRLYRGSYEQYF. As DNA, the CDR3 is TGTGCCAGCAGGCTGTACAGGGGTTCGTACGAGCAGTACTTC.